This T cell receptor (beta chain) is drawn from a study of blood T cell repertoires in COVID-19. There are a few counts of this clone. The CDR3 runs to 15 residues. In germline, CDR1 is SGDLS, CDR2 YYNGEE. Trimming removed 3 bases from V and 8 bases from J, with 17 bases in between. The table came from immunoSEQ multiplex PCR; TCRdb's copy has only in-frame clones and leaves some out. The sample consists of 200,000 or so clones, roughly 85% of them appearing once. Sequencing used PBMCs or T cells enriched from blood (not recorded which). V usage is TRBV9 and J usage is TRBJ1-4; D is possibly TRBD1 (5 bases). The clonotype was recovered from a woman between 40 and 50 years old with acute COVID-19. CDR3 bases: TGTGCCAGCAGCGCAGGCACAGGATTAAGGGAAAAACTGTTTTTT. Residues: CASSAGTGLREKLFF.